A selection of T cell receptor beta chains follows, all from one sample in a study of T cell responses to AZD1222 COVID-19 vaccine. Assay: immunoSEQ multiplex PCR; the TCRdb copy retains only in-frame clones and omits some. The data show about 120,000 clones, around nine tenths seen once. This specimen was peripheral blood, taken on day 0 of AZD1222 vaccination. These receptors came from an adult in good health. Each CDR3 is given with its conserved first and last residue. The D gene is left open where the match is weak. Clone size is not always given. Where it is, it says once, few, many or a class for expanded clones.

j_gene	v_gene	abundance	d_gene	CDR3aa	CDR3nt
TRBJ2-3	TRBV7-2	-	TRBD2	CASSLYGTSGRVTDTQYF	TGTGCCAGCAGCTTATACGGGACTAGCGGGAGGGTCACAGATACGCAGTATTTT
TRBJ2-1	TRBV7-2	once	TRBD2	CASSLETSGRGDEQFF	TGTGCCAGCAGCTTAGAAACTAGCGGGAGGGGAGATGAGCAGTTCTTC
TRBJ2-3	TRBV5-1	-	-	CASRPQAFPDTQYF	TGCGCCAGCCGCCCCCAGGCATTCCCAGATACGCAGTATTTT
TRBJ2-3	TRBV6-6	-	-	CASSYGDTQYF	TGTGCCAGCAGTTACGGGGATACGCAGTATTTT
TRBJ1-5	TRBV18	-	-	CASSPSSPGAQPQHF	TGTGCCAGCTCACCAAGTTCTCCGGGGGCCCAGCCCCAGCATTTT
TRBJ1-1	TRBV7-9	-	-	CASSLIAGAFF	TGTGCCAGCAGCTTAATAGCCGGGGCTTTCTTT
TRBJ1-1	TRBV7-9	few	-	CASSLVGQGEAFF	TGTGCCAGCAGCTTAGTTGGGCAGGGTGAAGCTTTCTTT
TRBJ1-3	TRBV10-3	-	-	CAISEQGISGNTIYF	TGTGCCATCAGTGAGCAGGGAATATCTGGAAACACCATATATTTT
TRBJ2-1	TRBV3-1/TRBV3-2	-	-	CASSQGYRSYNEQFF	TGTGCCAGCAGCCAAGGATACAGGTCCTACAATGAGCAGTTCTTC
TRBJ2-1	TRBV9	-	TRBD1	CASTQDRGRENEQFF	TGTGCCAGCACACAAGACAGGGGAAGAGAGAATGAGCAGTTCTTC
TRBJ1-6	TRBV30	-	TRBD1	CAWSASGGASPLHF	TGTGCCTGGAGTGCATCAGGGGGCGCATCACCCCTCCACTTT
TRBJ2-6	TRBV28	-	-	CASSFRWANVLTF	TGTGCCAGCAGTTTCCGCTGGGCCAACGTCCTGACTTTC
TRBJ1-1	TRBV30	-	-	CAWSRDGTLGGLEAFF	TGTGCCTGGAGTAGGGATGGGACCCTAGGAGGCCTTGAAGCTTTCTTT
TRBJ2-7	TRBV28	-	TRBD1	CASSSTGTANYEQYF	TGTGCCAGCAGTTCGACCGGGACAGCGAACTACGAGCAGTACTTC
TRBJ1-5	TRBV7-2	-	-	CASSLAVIGTNQPQHF	TGTGCCAGCAGCTTAGCGGTAATTGGGACAAATCAGCCCCAGCATTTT
TRBJ2-7	TRBV30	-	-	CAWRQGTGEQYF	TGTGCCTGGAGACAGGGAACTGGCGAGCAGTACTTC
TRBJ2-5	TRBV5-1	-	TRBD2	CASSLISGRPGETQYF	TGCGCCAGCAGCTTGATTAGCGGGAGGCCGGGAGAGACCCAGTACTTC
TRBJ2-2	TRBV5-1	-	-	CASSQDPNTGELFF	TGCGCCAGCAGCCAGGACCCGAACACCGGGGAGCTGTTTTTT
TRBJ2-1	TRBV11-3	-	TRBD2	CASSLGPSGRAADEQFF	TGTGCCAGCAGCTTAGGCCCTAGCGGGAGGGCCGCGGATGAGCAGTTCTTC
TRBJ2-2	TRBV18	-	-	CASSPELLGAGTGELFF	TGTGCCAGCTCACCGGAATTGTTGGGAGCAGGGACCGGGGAGCTGTTTTTT
TRBJ1-2	TRBV27	-	-	CASHRDYGYTF	TGTGCCAGCCACAGGGACTATGGCTACACCTTC
TRBJ1-1	TRBV28	once	-	CASTRPSSRTEAFF	TGTGCCAGCACCAGACCCAGTTCGAGGACTGAAGCTTTCTTT
TRBJ2-3	TRBV28	-	-	CASSTGQSTDTQYF	TGTGCCAGCAGTACAGGGCAAAGCACAGATACGCAGTATTTT
TRBJ2-1	TRBV24-1	-	TRBD2	CATSDLGLAGTHQFF	TGTGCCACCAGTGATTTAGGGCTAGCGGGAACTCATCAGTTCTTC
TRBJ2-5	TRBV5-1	-	-	CASSPGVQETQYF	TGCGCCAGCAGCCCTGGTGTTCAAGAGACCCAGTACTTC
TRBJ2-2	TRBV6-4	once	-	CASRLDLTGELFF	TGTGCCAGCAGACTTGACCTCACCGGGGAGCTGTTTTTT
TRBJ2-2	TRBV9	-	-	CASSVFADGGFGELFF	TGTGCCAGCAGCGTTTTCGCGGACGGGGGATTTGGGGAGCTGTTTTTT
TRBJ1-4	TRBV2	-	-	CASSSSVYEKLFF	TGTGCCAGCAGCAGTTCGGTTTATGAAAAACTGTTTTTT
TRBJ1-3	TRBV7-2	-	TRBD1	CASSLAPGQGNSGNTIYF	TGTGCCAGCAGCTTAGCGCCGGGACAGGGGAACTCTGGAAACACCATATATTTT
TRBJ2-7	TRBV27	few	-	CASRKSGVSYEQYF	TGTGCCAGCAGGAAATCAGGCGTCTCCTACGAGCAGTACTTC
TRBJ2-7	TRBV3-1/TRBV3-2	-	-	CASSQAVYEQYF	TGTGCCAGCAGCCAAGCCGTGTACGAGCAGTACTTC
TRBJ1-5	TRBV28	-	-	CASSSIGGNQPQHF	TGTGCCAGCAGTTCAATTGGGGGCAATCAGCCCCAGCATTTT
TRBJ1-5	TRBV7-9	-	TRBD1	CASSITGTDNQPQHF	TGTGCCAGCAGCATCACCGGGACAGACAATCAGCCCCAGCATTTT
TRBJ1-6	TRBV2	-	-	CASSETGTGSPLHF	TGTGCCAGCAGTGAAACCGGGACGGGATCACCCCTCCACTTT
TRBJ2-2	TRBV11-3	-	TRBD2	CASSFSPGGLLNTGELFF	TGTGCCAGCAGCTTCTCCCCGGGGGGACTCCTGAACACCGGGGAGCTGTTTTTT
TRBJ2-1	TRBV11-2	-	-	CASSSPPLLGGNEQFF	TGTGCCAGCAGCTCTCCTCCTCTTTTAGGGGGTAATGAGCAGTTCTTC
TRBJ1-6	TRBV27	-	-	CASRGSYNSPLHF	TGTGCCAGCAGAGGCTCCTATAATTCACCCCTCCACTTT
TRBJ1-5	TRBV18	-	-	CASSPNRDGAQHF	TGTGCCAGCTCACCGAATCGGGATGGGGCCCAGCATTTT
TRBJ2-3	TRBV5-1	-	TRBD2	CASSLAGGITDTQYF	TGCGCCAGCAGCTTGGCGGGAGGTATCACAGATACGCAGTATTTT
TRBJ1-1	TRBV28	-	TRBD1	CASSRGTVLNTEAFF	TGTGCCAGCAGCCGAGGGACAGTTTTGAACACTGAAGCTTTCTTT
TRBJ2-6	TRBV6-6	once	-	CASSFGPPGANVLTF	TGTGCCAGCAGTTTCGGGCCTCCTGGGGCCAACGTCCTGACTTTC
TRBJ1-5	TRBV6-2/TRBV6-3	-	TRBD1	CASSYSILDRGQLGDQPQHF	TGTGCCAGCAGTTACTCGATCCTGGACAGGGGGCAGCTCGGTGATCAGCCCCAGCATTTT
TRBJ1-1	TRBV2	few	-	CASSNSFKAFF	TGTGCCAGTTCTAACAGCTTTAAAGCTTTCTTT
TRBJ2-2	TRBV7-9	-	TRBD1	CASSQGQGLRTGELFF	TGTGCCAGCAGCCAAGGACAGGGGTTGAGGACCGGGGAGCTGTTTTTT
TRBJ2-7	TRBV18	-	TRBD1	CASSSYRGPSYEQYF	TGTGCCAGCTCATCTTACAGGGGTCCCTCCTACGAGCAGTACTTC
TRBJ1-6	TRBV7-9	-	TRBD1	CASSPGQWNSPLHF	TGTGCCAGCAGCCCGGGACAGTGGAATTCACCCCTCCACTTT
TRBJ1-5	TRBV28	few	-	CASSLVWQPQHF	TGTGCCAGCAGTTTAGTTTGGCAGCCCCAGCATTTT
TRBJ2-1	TRBV5-4	-	TRBD2	CASSTPTSGISYNEQFF	TGTGCCAGCAGCACCCCGACTAGCGGGATATCCTACAATGAGCAGTTCTTC
TRBJ2-7	TRBV14	once	-	CASSQGGLRWGYEQYF	TGTGCCAGCAGCCAAGGGGGTTTGAGGTGGGGCTACGAGCAGTACTTC
TRBJ2-5	TRBV28	-	-	CASSLGTVETQYF	TGTGCCAGCAGTTTAGGGACGGTGGAGACCCAGTACTTC
TRBJ2-7	TRBV6-2/TRBV6-3	-	-	CASSYPVITYEQYF	TGTGCCAGCAGTTACCCGGTTATCACCTACGAGCAGTACTTC
TRBJ2-1	TRBV6-5	few	TRBD2	CASSYGLAGGYEQFF	TGTGCCAGCAGTTACGGACTAGCGGGGGGGTATGAGCAGTTCTTC
TRBJ1-1	TRBV7-2	-	-	CASSSREDTEAFF	TGTGCCAGCAGCTCCAGGGAGGACACTGAAGCTTTCTTT
TRBJ1-1	TRBV27	-	-	CASSSGGRNTEAFF	TGTGCCAGCAGTTCCGGGGGCCGGAACACTGAAGCTTTCTTT